The T cell receptor (delta chain) described here comes from a study of gammadelta T cells in human blood. TCRdb re-processed the RT-PCR reads using CATT. The sample includes about 1,800 delta-chain clones, 6.5% to 8% of them seen just once. By frequency in the sample, this clone is medium-sized. Its antigen is still unknown. Study conclusions and caveats: Microbial exposure appeared to drive polyclonal γδ T cell expansion after birth.

Germline CDR1 reads NSMFDY; CDR2 reads ISSIKDK. The CDR3 consists of 16 residues. The V and J ends lost 0 bases and 5 bases, in that order; junction bases with no gene match: 9. The V gene is TRAV29/DV5, the J gene TRDJ2, with 8 bases matching TRDD3. The material sequenced was non-Vgamma9Vdelta2 gamma-delta T cells from fetal blood. This clonotype was obtained from a human fetus. CDR3 DNA: TGTGCAGCAAGCGAGGTAACTGGGGGGCCCACAGCACAACTCTTCTTT. Its translation: CAASEVTGGPTAQLFF. Based on the CDR3 plus reference TRAV29/DV5 and TRDJ2, the full variable domain is DQQVKQNSPSLSVQEGRISILNCDYTNSMFDYFLWYKKYPAEGPTFLISISSIKDKNEDGRFTVFLNKSAKHLSLHIVPSQPGDSAVYFCAASEVTGGPTAQLFFGKGTQLIVEP.